This T cell receptor (beta chain) was recovered during a study of beta chain features in type 1 diabetes (dated by TCRdb to the late 2010s). As for the study more broadly: Patients and healthy donors did not differ in mean age, gender distribution, total cell number or subset yield. Regulatory and stem cell-like memory subsets were obtained from only 8 patients and roughly eight healthy donors, while naive and central memory subsets were obtained from all 28 donors. A total of about 110 million sorted cells were examined across all samples, and the number of cells per subset was strongly correlated with RNA yield. In the study, TCRB repertoires of sorted circulating CD4+ T cell subsets from recently diagnosed type 1 diabetes patients were compared with those of matched healthy donors. Overall study outcomes, separate from this receptor: The naive, central memory and regulatory TCRB repertoires appeared to resemble one another more closely among patients than among healthy donors. Because the HLA sub-analyses included only small numbers of individuals, any influence of HLA type on TCRB rearrangement was left unresolved. Because cDNA rather than genomic DNA was sequenced, highly expressing activated cells could have been over-represented, although no difference in activation and CD3 levels was found between groups. PCR might favor shorter templates, but patient and control samples were amplified and corrected together, so any skew would affect both groups equally. Type 1 diabetes patients showed a moderate but significant shortening of TCRB CDR3 length in all four CD4+ subsets. Patients with type 1 diabetes made fewer insertions and deleted more nucleotides at VDJ recombination sites, implying thymic rearrangement abnormalities.

Inclusive of the bounding cysteine and phenylalanine, the CDR3 is 14 residues long. Just the 42-base CDR3 DNA is kept, in frame starting at base 1. The germline V gene (reference sequence) sets CDR1 to LNHDA and CDR2 to SQIVND. Cut back by 3 bases and 2 bases, the V and J ends lie 8 bases apart. As to this clone: What this receptor recognizes is not known. Base qualities are missing; no much larger clone stands one base away. In the same sample, other DNA sequences code for this CDR3.

A single peripheral blood draw of approximately 100 mL on average was collected from each donor into heparinised tubes. Naive, central memory, regulatory and stem cell-like memory CD4+ T cells were sorted on a BD FACSAria II using a panel including CD45RO, CCR7, CD25, CD127, CD95 and CD27. All sorted populations exceeded 98% purity. Right away, PBMCs were isolated by Lymphoprep density gradient centrifugation and were stained directly, with no culture step. So that batch effects would be minimized, each experiment stained and sorted samples in pairs, pairing one healthy donor with one patient. All of the isolated RNA was reverse transcribed with the High Capacity cDNA Reverse Transcription Kit, so expressed TCRB transcripts were sequenced. Naive, central memory and regulatory T cell samples underwent deep immunoSEQ sequencing, averaging approximately 3.5 million total reads per sample. After sorted cells were lysed in RLT buffer, RNA was extracted with DNase-treated RNeasy Micro or Mini kits, with the choice depending on cell number. To prevent cross-contamination, every cell subset was processed on its own, while patient and healthy donor samples were processed together. Using the immunoSEQ multiplex PCR, TCRB sequences were amplified from cDNA into 87-bp fragments spanning the CDR3 region. The amplicons were sequenced using the Illumina HiSeq platform. As for the authors' bioinformatics: PCR bias was computationally corrected using synthetic template baselines, reads within Hamming distance 2 were collapsed, and singletons that could not be merged were discarded. Reads were aligned to IMGT to assign V, D and J genes, CDR3 length, and insertions or deletions at six rearrangement sites. Within each subset, clonotype counts were normalized to sorted cell number, and only after that were true diversity and Gini coefficients computed with the tcR R package. The overlap coefficient, calculated on TCRB nucleotide sequences, was used to measure repertoire sharing. Out-of-frame TCRB sequences from naive cells were analyzed to stand in for the pre-selection repertoire. TCRdb holds this immuneACCESS table with in-frame rearrangements only. Some clones are missing; in checked studies, unresolved V genes explain under half, and the rest has no known cause. V and J calls and clone size are as listed in that table; D and trimming were resolved from the DNA. This sample gives roughly 730,000 clones in total; around 15% of them show up just once. The ten top clones hold less than 0.025% of the sample.

This receptor was identified in a man aged 18-30 years with type 1 diabetes. Here the chain combines TRBV19 and TRBJ1-5; a tentative D call is TRBD1 (5 bases match). The source material was naive CD4+ T cells from blood. The cell subset or site label, read with the paper, signifies: true naive CD4+ T cells. The bases are TGTGCCAGTAGTATCGCGGGGGGCAATCAGCCCCAGCATTTT. Its protein is CASSIAGGNQPQHF.